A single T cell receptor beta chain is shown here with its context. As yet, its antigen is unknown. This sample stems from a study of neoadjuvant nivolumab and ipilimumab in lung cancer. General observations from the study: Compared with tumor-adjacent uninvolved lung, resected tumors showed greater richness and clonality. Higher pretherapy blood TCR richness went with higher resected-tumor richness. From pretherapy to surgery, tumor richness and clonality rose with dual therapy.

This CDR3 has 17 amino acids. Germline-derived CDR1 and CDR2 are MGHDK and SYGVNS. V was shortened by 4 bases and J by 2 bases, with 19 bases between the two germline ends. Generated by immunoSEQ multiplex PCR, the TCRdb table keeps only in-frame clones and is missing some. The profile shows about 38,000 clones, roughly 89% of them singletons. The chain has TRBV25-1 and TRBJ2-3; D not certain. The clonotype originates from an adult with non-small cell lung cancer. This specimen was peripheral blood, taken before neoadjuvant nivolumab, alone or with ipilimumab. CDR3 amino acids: CASSGDPSKTYTDTQYF. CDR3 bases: TGTGCCAGCAGTGGGGATCCGTCAAAGACTTACACAGATACGCAGTATTTT.